A single sample gave rise to the 6 T cell receptor beta chains below, sequenced in a study of T cell repertoires in cytomegalovirus infection. TCRdb redid the calling of the reads with MiXCR, one entry per CDR3 protein. The table has roughly 320,000 distinct CDR3 sequences, 9.6% seen once. Sequencing was done on a sample of PBMCs. These receptors were taken from a human donor in good health (CMV status not recorded). Some clones in this sample may be carry-over from other donors' samples.

As regards this clonotype: This may be a read error: a much more frequent sequence differs by one nucleotide. V usage is TRBV12-3 or TRBV12-4 and J usage is TRBJ2-2; D is perhaps TRBD2 (6 bases). This CDR3 is built from 11 residues. The chain's CDR3 is CASSPGGKLFF. The CDR3 bases are TGTGCCAGCAGCCCTGGCGGGAAGCTGTTTTTT.

This clonotype was seen repeatedly, ten times or more. The chain carries TRBV7-2 and TRBJ2-1; TRBD1 is a possible D gene (6 bases). The V gene lost 0 bases and the J gene lost 9 bases, with 15 bases spanning the gap. The CDR3 is made up of 15 amino acids. Per germline, CDR1 SGHTA and CDR2 FQGNSA. CDR3 DNA: TGTGCCAGCAGCTTAGCTGGGGGCGCTGGCGGTGAGCAGTTCTTC. Its protein is CASSLAGGAGGEQFF.

At least ten counts were recorded for this clonotype. The chain carries TRBV12-3 or TRBV12-4 and TRBJ1-3; D may be TRBD1 (5 bases). The CDR3 has 18 residues. The ends were cut back, 3 bases at V and 2 bases at J, with 20 bases in the middle. The CDR3: CASSFVLPGGKAGNTIYF. The CDR3 nucleotides read TGTGCCAGCAGTTTCGTTCTACCGGGGGGAAAGGCTGGAAACACCATATATTTT.

The rearrangement uses TRBV20-1 and TRBJ2-1, with TRBD2 matching 12 bases. The V segment lost 0 bases and the J segment 4 bases; nucleotides outside the gene matches: 7. The CDR3 is 17 residues long. Germline V gives CDR1 DFQATT, CDR2 SNEGSKA (reference sequence). The CDR3 is CSARDPTSGGNYNEQFF. As DNA, the CDR3 is TGCAGTGCTAGAGATCCAACTAGCGGGGGGAATTACAATGAGCAGTTCTTC.

This rearrangement joins TRBV7-2 to TRBJ2-3, with 7 positions matching TRBD2. CDR3 length: 15 residues. V trimming: 3 bases; J trimming: 1 base; junction bases outside the gene matches: 4. Per germline, CDR1 SGHTA and CDR2 FQGNSA. The CDR3 is CASSFWAGGTDTQYF. The CDR3 region has the DNA TGTGCCAGCAGCTTCTGGGCGGGGGGCACAGATACGCAGTATTTT.

The chain links TRBV2 to TRBJ1-6; D may be TRBD1 (5 bases). Germline values: CDR1 SNHLY, CDR2 FYNNEI. The CDR3 totals 12 residues. The V end lost 7 bases, the J end lost 9 bases, and 10 bases lay between the germline ends. In nucleotides, the CDR3 is TGTGCCAGCACCACAGGACCTTCACCCCTCCACTTT. This translates into CASTTGPSPLHF.